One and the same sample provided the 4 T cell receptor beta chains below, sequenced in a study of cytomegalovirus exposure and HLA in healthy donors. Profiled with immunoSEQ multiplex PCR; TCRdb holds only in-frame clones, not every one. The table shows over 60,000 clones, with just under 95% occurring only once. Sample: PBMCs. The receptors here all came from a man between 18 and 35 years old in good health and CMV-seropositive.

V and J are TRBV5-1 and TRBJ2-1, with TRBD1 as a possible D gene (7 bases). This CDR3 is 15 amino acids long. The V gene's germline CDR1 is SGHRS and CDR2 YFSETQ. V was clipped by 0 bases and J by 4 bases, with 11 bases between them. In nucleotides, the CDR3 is TGCGCCAGCAGCTTGGGGCAGGGGGGTTACAATGAGCAGTTCTTC. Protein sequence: CASSLGQGGYNEQFF.

In nucleotides, the CDR3 is TGTGCCAGCAGTTTCGACAGATATGGCTACACCTTC. Protein product: CASSFDRYGYTF. V is TRBV28 and J is TRBJ1-2; tentatively, D is TRBD1 (5 bases). The germline V and J ends were trimmed by 3 bases and 5 bases, with 7 bases remaining between them. Germline CDR1 MDHEN, CDR2 SYDVKM. This CDR3 region has 12 residues.

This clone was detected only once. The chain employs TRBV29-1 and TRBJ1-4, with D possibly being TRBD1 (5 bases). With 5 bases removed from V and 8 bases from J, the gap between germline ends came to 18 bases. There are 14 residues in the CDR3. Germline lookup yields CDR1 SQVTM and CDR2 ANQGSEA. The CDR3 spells CSVPGGGPREKLFF. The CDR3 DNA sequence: TGCAGCGTTCCTGGGGGGGGTCCCCGAGAAAAACTGTTTTTT.

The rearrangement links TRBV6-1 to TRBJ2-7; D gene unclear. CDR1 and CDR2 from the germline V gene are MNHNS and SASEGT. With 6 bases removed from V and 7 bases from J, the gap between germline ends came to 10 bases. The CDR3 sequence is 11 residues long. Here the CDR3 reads CASRNSLEQYF. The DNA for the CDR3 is TGTGCCAGCAGAAACAGTCTGGAGCAGTACTTC.